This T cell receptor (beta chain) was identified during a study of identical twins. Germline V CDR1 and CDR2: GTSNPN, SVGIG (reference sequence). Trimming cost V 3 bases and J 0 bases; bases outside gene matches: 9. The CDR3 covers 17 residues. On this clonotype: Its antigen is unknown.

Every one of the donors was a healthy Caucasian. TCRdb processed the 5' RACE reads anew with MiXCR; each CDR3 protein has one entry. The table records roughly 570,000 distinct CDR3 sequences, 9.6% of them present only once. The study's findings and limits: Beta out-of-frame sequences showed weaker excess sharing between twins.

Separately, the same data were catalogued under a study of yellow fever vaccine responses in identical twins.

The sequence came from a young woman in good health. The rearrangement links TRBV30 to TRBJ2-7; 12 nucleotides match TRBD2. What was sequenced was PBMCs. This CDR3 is CAWRRLAGGPASYEQYF. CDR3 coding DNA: TGTGCCTGGAGGCGTCTAGCGGGAGGGCCGGCCTCCTACGAGCAGTACTTC.